These 22 T cell receptor beta chains share one sample of origin, sequenced in a study of OX40 agonist ivuxolimab in advanced cancers. TCRdb's table, derived via immunoSEQ multiplex PCR, lists solely in-frame clones and lacks some. The sample holds 84,000 or so clones, approximately 88% seen once. This sample comprised CD4+ or CD8+ T cells sorted from blood, obtained in a trial of the OX40 agonist ivuxolimab. These receptors all come from an adult with an advanced solid tumor such as melanoma, head and neck, liver or kidney cancer.

The chain links TRBV4-2 to TRBJ2-5; the match to TRBD2 covers 12 bases. The CDR3 extends over 15 amino acids. With V trimmed by 2 bases and J by 4 bases, 2 bases remained unmatched. The V gene's germline CDR1 is LGHNA and CDR2 YNFKEQ. CDR3 sequence (DNA): TGTGCCAGCAGCCAACTAGCGGGGGGGTTAGAGACCCAGTACTTC. This codes for CASSQLAGGLETQYF.

This chain links TRBV2 with TRBJ2-7, with D perhaps TRBD1 or TRBD2 (5 bases each). This CDR3 contains 14 residues. CDR1 is SNHLY, CDR2 FYNNEI, per germline. V lost 6 bases to trimming and J lost 2 bases, with 14 bases between them. This CDR3 reads CASSAGTDPYEQYV. In nucleotides, the CDR3 is TGTGCCAGCAGCGCCGGGACCGACCCCTACGAGCAGTACGTC.

In this sample, this clone is medium-sized. The V and J genes are TRBV11-3 and TRBJ2-1, with 9 bases aligning to TRBD1. In germline, CDR1 is SGHNT, CDR2 YENEEA. V shed 8 bases, J shed 6 bases, and the junction held 5 bases outside the gene matches. This CDR3 has 13 amino acids. This chain's CDR3 is CASAPDRGNEQFF. Here the CDR3 DNA reads TGTGCCAGCGCCCCGGACAGGGGCAATGAGCAGTTCTTC. Supplemented by reference TRBV11-3 and TRBJ2-1, the full variable domain reads EAGVVQSPRYKIIEKKQPVAFWCNPISGHNTLYWYLQNLGQGPELLIRYENEEAVDDSQLPKDRFSAERLKGVDSTLKIQPAELGDSAVYLCASAPDRGNEQFFGPGTRLTVL.

J is TRBJ1-4 and V is TRBV19, with D possibly being TRBD1 (6 bases). This CDR3 has 14 residues. V dropped 6 bases and J dropped 5 bases, with 13 bases sitting between them. The germline CDR1 and CDR2 sequences are LNHDA and SQIVND (reference sequence). DNA for the CDR3: TGTGCCAGTAGGAGGGACACCCGGAATGAAAAACTGTTTTTT. This sequence encodes CASRRDTRNEKLFF.

The gene calls are TRBV18 and TRBJ1-6, with TRBD1 matching over 9 bases. Germline assignment: CDR1 KGHSH and CDR2 LQKENI. Trimming took 6 bases from V and 7 from J; bases not matched to a gene: 7. The CDR3 spans 15 residues. CDR3 in amino acids: CASSRGTGPNSPLHF. The CDR3 DNA is TGTGCCAGCTCCCGCGGGACAGGGCCCAATTCACCCCTCCACTTT.

A note on this clone: An end of the junction differs from the germline gene, which may be a read error. The chain links TRBV6-1 to TRBJ1-5; D not certain. Germline assignment: CDR1 MNHNS and CDR2 SASEGT. The CDR3 is 14 residues long. CDR3 amino acids: CASSEREGNQPQHF. The DNA for the CDR3 is TGTGCCAGCAGTGAAAGGGAGGGCAACCAGCCCCAGCATTTT.

The rearrangement links TRBV10-2 to TRBJ1-4; D is perhaps TRBD1 (5 bases). The CDR3 extends over 14 amino acids. The V gene lost 7 bases and the J gene lost 8 bases, with 17 bases spanning the gap. The germline V gene encodes CDR1 WSHSY and CDR2 SAAADI. CDR3 DNA: TGCGCCAGCACCCCGGGGGGAAAGGGGGAAAAACTGTTTTTT. It translates to CASTPGGKGEKLFF.

This chain joins TRBV28 and TRBJ1-2; no firm D call. The CDR3 is 12 amino acids. Germline CDR1 and CDR2: MDHEN and SYDVKM. Trimming shortened V by 3 bases and J by 7 bases, and 9 bases separated the two germline ends. Here the CDR3 reads CASSLPPGGYTF. DNA for the CDR3: TGTGCCAGCAGTTTGCCCCCGGGTGGCTACACCTTC.

The chain employs TRBV11-2 and TRBJ2-7; no reliable D call. The CDR3 length is 12 residues. The germline gives CDR1 SGHAT, CDR2 FQNNGV. V shed 7 bases and J shed 1 base, with 8 bases lying between them. CDR3 sequence reads: CASIGQSYEQYF. The DNA of the CDR3 is TGTGCCAGCATTGGGCAGTCCTACGAGCAGTACTTC.

The chain carries TRBV5-4 and TRBJ1-4; D call uncertain. Deletions cut 5 bases from V and 7 bases from J, with 12 bases between. The CDR3 is 13 amino acids. Germline V gene lookup returns CDR1 SGHNT and CDR2 YYREEE (reference sequence). The CDR3 bases are TGTGCCAGCAGTTCCTACGGGAGTGAAAAACTGTTTTTT. Amino acids: CASSSYGSEKLFF. The whole variable domain, remainder taken from reference TRBV5-4 and TRBJ1-4, is ETGVTQSPTHLIKTRGQQVTLRCSSQSGHNTVSWYQQALGQGPQFIFQYYREEENGRGNFPPRFSGLQFPNYSSELNVNALELDDSALYLCASSSYGSEKLFFGSGTQLSVL.

The CDR3 DNA reads as TGTGCCAGCAGCAGCCAGGGGGCGGGATATGGCTACACCTTC. It codes for CASSSQGAGYGYTF. The chain is built from TRBV27 and TRBJ1-2; 8 bases are shared with TRBD1. The V gene end was trimmed by 6 bases and the J gene end by 5 bases; junction bases not matched to a gene: 8. CDR1 and CDR2 (germline): MNHEY, SMNVEV (reference sequence). CDR3 length: 14 residues.

The genes are TRBV23-1 and TRBJ1-5; tentative D call: TRBD1 (5 bases). TRBV23-1 is annotated as an ORF whose role is uncertain. This CDR3 contains 13 residues. Trimming stripped 11 bases from V and 6 bases from J, with 17 bases between. CDR3 in DNA: TGCGCCGCCTTTTCCGGGCAGGGTCAGCCCCAGCATTTT. Translating it yields CAAFSGQGQPQHF.

The chain combines TRBV7-9 with TRBJ1-1; the match to TRBD1 covers 7 bases. Germline V CDR1 and CDR2: SEHNR, FQNEAQ (reference sequence). The J segment lost 11 bases and the V segment lost 5 bases, leaving 11 bases of the junction unmatched. The CDR3 contains 13 residues. The CDR3 DNA reads TGTGCCAGCAGCGACACAGGGGAGCCCATGGCTTTCTTT. This codes for CASSDTGEPMAFF.

The gene calls are TRBV7-2 and TRBJ2-5; no clear D gene. Trimming cost V 6 bases and J 0 bases, with 11 bases left between them. Germline V CDR1 and CDR2: SGHTA, FQGNSA. CDR3 size: 14 residues. CDR3 protein: CASRITLYQETQYF. The DNA for the CDR3 is TGTGCCAGCAGAATAACACTGTACCAAGAGACCCAGTACTTC.

The chain combines TRBV14 with TRBJ2-3; D might be TRBD1 or TRBD2, each matching 5 bases. This CDR3 has 17 amino acids. Germline CDR1 and CDR2: SGHDN and FVKESK. Trimming pared 1 base from V and 4 bases from J, leaving 18 bases between. DNA for the CDR3: TGTGCCAGCAGCCAAGTCCGGGCAGGGAGTGGCCCAGATACGCAGTATTTT. Translated: CASSQVRAGSGPDTQYF. The full variable domain, with the rest looked up from reference TRBV14 and TRBJ2-3, is EAGVTQFPSHSVIEKGQTVTLRCDPISGHDNLYWYRRVMGKEIKFLLHFVKESKQDESGMPNNRFLAERTGGTYSTLKVQPAELEDSGVYFCASSQVRAGSGPDTQYFGPGTRLTVL.

The chain carries TRBV6-6 and TRBJ1-5; tentative D call: TRBD1 (5 bases). The CDR3 totals 15 residues. Germline lookup yields CDR1 MNHNY and CDR2 SVGAGI (reference sequence). Trimming pared 6 bases from V and 0 bases from J, leaving 12 bases between. CDR3: CASRERQISNQPQHF. The CDR3 DNA sequence: TGTGCCAGCAGAGAAAGACAGATTAGCAATCAGCCCCAGCATTTT.

The V call is TRBV7-8, the J call TRBJ2-5; D gene unclear. The V end was cut by 1 base, the J end by 0 bases, with 6 bases between. CDR3 length equals 14 residues. Germline CDR1 reads SGHVS; CDR2 reads FQNEAQ. CDR3 in amino acids: CASSLVGDQETQYF. CDR3 bases: TGTGCCAGCAGCTTAGTTGGGGACCAAGAGACCCAGTACTTC.

The chain has TRBV7-7 and TRBJ2-3; D ambiguous. The ends were cut back, 1 base at V and 3 bases at J, with 5 bases in the middle. Looked up from germline, CDR1 is SSHAT and CDR2 is FNYEAQ (reference sequence). The CDR3 consists of 13 residues. This CDR3 is CASSLGSTDTQYF. The CDR3 region has the DNA TGTGCCAGCAGCTTAGGTTCAACAGATACGCAGTATTTT.

The V call is TRBV5-1, the J call TRBJ1-2; no reliable D call. Germline CDR1 SGHRS, CDR2 YFSETQ. V shed 2 bases and J shed 5 bases, with 7 bases lying between them. The length of the CDR3 is 12 residues. The CDR3: CASSLNEYGYTF. The DNA for the CDR3 is TGCGCCAGCAGCTTAAACGAATATGGCTACACCTTC.

The chain combines TRBV18 with TRBJ2-2; 7 bases are shared with TRBD1. Germline CDR1 is KGHSH and CDR2 is LQKENI. This CDR3 region has 15 residues. V lost 8 bases, J lost 5 bases, and 11 bases stayed unmatched. CDR3 bases: TGTGCCAGCATTCGACAGGGCGCAAGAACCGGGGAGCTGTTTTTT. Translating gives CASIRQGARTGELFF.

This chain uses TRBV9 with TRBJ1-2, with 7 bases identical to TRBD1. The CDR3 extends over 15 amino acids. J lost 4 bases, V lost 3 bases, and 9 bases had no gene match. Germline values: CDR1 SGDLS, CDR2 YYNGEE. The DNA for the CDR3 is TGTGCCAGCAGCGGCCGGGTAGGGGGCATCTATGGCTACACCTTC. It translates to CASSGRVGGIYGYTF.

The chain links TRBV18 to TRBJ1-4; unclear D gene. CDR3 size: 12 residues. Looked up from germline, CDR1 is KGHSH and CDR2 is LQKENI. Between the trimmed V and J ends, which lost 2 bases and 13 bases, there was a span of 11 bases. The DNA of the CDR3 is TGTGCCAGCTCACCAAACAACGGTAGACTGTTTTTT. This sequence encodes CASSPNNGRLFF.